The clone carrying this T cell receptor beta chain came up many times. Its antigen remains unknown. The CDR3 runs to 15 residues. Trimming cost V 4 bases and J 3 bases; bases outside gene matches: 9. Germline CDR1 is GTSNPN and CDR2 is SVGIG (reference sequence). TCR beta CDR3 regions were amplified from RNA. When the TCR CDR3 underwent first-round RT-PCR, the HTBI primer set was used. In TCRdb, the multiplex PCR reads were re-called with MiXCR into one record per CDR3 protein. The sample has about 600,000 distinct CDR3 sequences, 14% seen once. This record comes from a study of T cells in Graves' hyperthyroidism and ophthalmopathy. For the study at large: Peripheral blood was obtained at initial diagnosis, preceding any treatment.

Broader study findings: Blood shared most expanded thyroid clonotypes above 0.001. From stable hyperthyroidism, ophthalmopathy was set apart by a 13 V-J model.

Sequencing was performed on blood. The V and J genes are TRBV30 and TRBJ2-7; 10 bases match TRBD2. The sequence was collected from a woman aged 18-30 years with Graves' ophthalmopathy. CDR3 amino acids: CAWMASGRLDYEQYF. CDR3 bases: TGTGCCTGGATGGCTAGCGGGAGACTAGACTACGAGCAGTACTTC.